The following is a TCR beta chain sequence with its context. Its antigen is not identified. Other DNA variants within this sample encode the same CDR3. The trim removed 6 bases at V and 3 bases at J, leaving 2 bases unmatched. In germline, CDR1 is MNHEY, CDR2 SVGAGI. This CDR3 spans 14 amino acids. These data come from a study of cytomegalovirus exposure and HLA in healthy donors. About the study: Early released data comprised 80 million to 100 million unique TCRs from HLA-typed donors.

PCR primers comprised 60 Vbeta and 13 Jbeta primers. Here immunoSEQ multiplex PCR was the method, and the copy in TCRdb shows in-frame clones only, minus some. There are about 160,000 clones in the sample, with about 2.2% held by the top ten. Study-level findings and limits: Prediction of most subjects' HLA-A and HLA-B alleles by TCR beta sequences was reportedly accurate. Beyond CMV serostatus, there was no information to go on about immune exposure.

The sample comprised PBMCs. The clonotype originates from a man aged 25 to 45 in good health and CMV-seronegative. The chain recombines TRBV6-5 with TRBJ2-3, with 11 positions matching TRBD2. CDR3 DNA sequence: TGTGCCAGCAGCCGGACTAGCGGGACAGATACGCAGTATTTT. This translates into CASSRTSGTDTQYF.